This T cell receptor beta chain stems from a study of cytomegalovirus exposure and HLA in healthy donors. Broader study findings: By HLA locus, TCR association rates varied in a later analysis, with DRB1 showing the most and HLA-C the fewest. TRBV6-2, TRBV6-3 and some other V segments were excluded as indistinguishable.

Of note for this clone: Its specificity is unknown.

It was with 60 Vbeta and 13 Jbeta primers that the PCR ran. The data were produced by immunoSEQ multiplex PCR, yet TCRdb's version contains in-frame clones alone and is incomplete. The sample carries about 150,000 clones, about 80% recorded once. Germline V lookup: CDR1 MNHEY, CDR2 SVGAGI. V was cut by 8 bases and J by 4 bases, with 12 bases left in between. The CDR3 contains 12 residues. This clonotype originated in a man under 40 in good health and CMV-seropositive. The specimen sequenced was PBMCs. The rearrangement links TRBV6-5 to TRBJ2-7; D ambiguous. The CDR3 is CASRGGRYEQYF. DNA of the CDR3: TGTGCCAGCCGCGGCGGCCGTTACGAGCAGTACTTC.